This T cell receptor (beta chain) derives from a study of T cells in Graves' hyperthyroidism and ophthalmopathy. Study-wide results and limits: Classification by a 13 V-J model distinguished ophthalmopathy from stable hyperthyroidism.

Template material for amplifying TCR beta CDR3 regions consisted of RNA transcripts. An initial round of RT-PCR targeting the TCR CDR3 relied on the HTBI primer set. A single record per CDR3 protein comes from TCRdb applying MiXCR to the multiplex PCR reads. The table records 350,000 to 400,000 distinct CDR3 sequences, 19% of them present only once. This clonotype has a count of ten or more. The antigen remains undetermined. This CDR3 contains 18 residues. Unmatched junction bases numbered 15, after V lost 0 bases and J lost 7 bases. CDR1 and CDR2 (germline): MNHEY, SVGEGT. The chain employs TRBV6-2 or TRBV6-3 and TRBJ1-2; 9 bases are a match to TRBD1. Sequenced input: blood. This TCR was recovered from a woman between 18 and 30 years old with Graves' hyperthyroidism. The CDR3 loop is CASSYSKTPGTGKSGYTF. CDR3 sequence (DNA): TGTGCCAGCAGTTACTCCAAAACCCCCGGGACAGGGAAGTCTGGCTACACCTTC.